In this sample, the clone carrying this T cell receptor (beta chain) turned up many times. Its antigen is unidentified. These data are taken from a study of T cells after yellow fever vaccination. Study details: Low-cell-number fractions underwent preparation using SMART-Seq v4 Ultra Low Input. Findings and caveats of the study: Clonotypes shared by both compartments, CD4 and CD8, made up a small share. Abundant contaminating clonotypes from the bulk population could appear in FACS-sorted repertoires.

The length of the CDR3 is 14 residues. Looked up from germline, CDR1 is ENHRY and CDR2 is SYGVKD. V was trimmed by 0 bases and J by 5 bases, leaving 8 bases between them. TCRdb re-analysed the 5' RACE reads in MiXCR, keeping a single row per CDR3 protein. This sample has more than 350,000 distinct CDR3 sequences, with roughly 10% found just once. This specimen consisted of PBMCs, obtained on the day of the first yellow fever vaccination. The chain couples TRBV10-3 to TRBJ1-5, with D unresolved. The source is a man in his late teens or twenties who received the YFV17D yellow fever vaccine. The CDR3 sequence is CAISESVSDQPQHF. The CDR3 region has the DNA TGTGCCATCAGTGAGTCGGTCTCAGATCAGCCCCAGCATTTT.